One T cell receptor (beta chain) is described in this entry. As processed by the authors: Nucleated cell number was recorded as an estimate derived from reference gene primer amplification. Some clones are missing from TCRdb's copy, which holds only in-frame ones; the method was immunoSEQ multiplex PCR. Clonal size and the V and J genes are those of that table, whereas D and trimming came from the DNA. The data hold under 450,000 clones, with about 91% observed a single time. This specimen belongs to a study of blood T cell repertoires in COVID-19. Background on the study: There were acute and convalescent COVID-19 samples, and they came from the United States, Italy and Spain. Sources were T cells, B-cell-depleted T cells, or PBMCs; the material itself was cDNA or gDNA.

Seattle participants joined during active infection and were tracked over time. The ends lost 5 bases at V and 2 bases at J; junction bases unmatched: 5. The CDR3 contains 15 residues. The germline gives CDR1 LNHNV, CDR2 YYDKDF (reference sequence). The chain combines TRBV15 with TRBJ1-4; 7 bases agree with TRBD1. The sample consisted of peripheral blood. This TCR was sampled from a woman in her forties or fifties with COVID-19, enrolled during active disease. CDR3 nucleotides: TGTGCCACCAGCCCGGACAGGATGACTAATGAAAAACTGTTTTTT. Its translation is CATSPDRMTNEKLFF.